This T cell receptor (beta chain) came from a study of T cell responses to AZD1222 COVID-19 vaccine. The V end was cut by 7 bases, the J end by 3 bases, with 12 bases between. This CDR3 has 13 amino acids. Regarding the study as a whole: Donors were largely white British and mainly female; clonal diversity was possibly underestimated.

The method was immunoSEQ multiplex PCR; TCRdb's version includes in-frame clones alone and lacks a portion of them. The table records 150,000 or so clones, roughly nine tenths of them present only once. On this clone: Its specificity is not known.

The J gene is TRBJ1-2, the V gene TRBV12-3 or TRBV12-4; possible D gene TRBD1, 6 bases. This specimen consisted of peripheral blood, obtained 28 days after the second AZD1222 dose. The receptor was derived from an adult who received the AZD1222 COVID-19 vaccine. CDR3 sequence reads: CASTHRDHYGYTF. Here the CDR3 DNA reads TGTGCCAGCACCCACAGGGATCACTATGGCTACACCTTC.